The rows below give T cell receptor beta chains drawn from one sample of a study of shared clonotypes between healthy human individuals. Sequencing was performed with immunoSEQ multiplex PCR; in TCRdb, only in-frame clones are kept and a portion is missing. Among over a million clones listed, 96% were seen once. The specimen was naive CD4+ T cells sorted from blood. The receptor set was obtained from a man aged 25 to 40 in good health. CDR3s include the opening cysteine and the closing phenylalanine or tryptophan. The D gene is left open where the match is weak. Part of the rows lack a size; the others show once, few, many or a class for expanded clones.

v_gene: TRBV28
abundance: once
d_gene: TRBD2
j_gene: TRBJ2-5
CDR3aa: CASRLAGAGQETQYF
CDR3nt: TGTGCCAGCAGGCTAGCGGGAGCGGGTCAAGAGACCCAGTACTTC

v_gene: TRBV11-3
abundance: -
d_gene: TRBD2
j_gene: TRBJ2-7
CDR3aa: CASSLGGLAGNEQYF
CDR3nt: TGTGCCAGCAGCCTCGGCGGACTAGCGGGAAACGAGCAGTACTTC

v_gene: TRBV6-5
abundance: once
d_gene: -
j_gene: TRBJ1-5
CDR3aa: CASTDKWGFGQPQHF
CDR3nt: TGTGCCAGCACCGACAAGTGGGGGTTCGGTCAGCCCCAGCATTTT

v_gene: TRBV9
abundance: -
d_gene: TRBD2
j_gene: TRBJ2-3
CDR3aa: CASSVPQLAANTDTQYF
CDR3nt: TGTGCCAGCAGCGTCCCCCAGCTAGCGGCCAACACAGATACGCAGTATTTT

v_gene: TRBV29-1
abundance: -
d_gene: -
j_gene: TRBJ2-5
CDR3aa: CSVRPTRETQYF
CDR3nt: TGCAGCGTCCGACCGACGAGGGAGACCCAGTACTTC

v_gene: TRBV28
abundance: -
d_gene: -
j_gene: TRBJ1-2
CDR3aa: CASSLGRQSSGYTF
CDR3nt: TGTGCCAGCAGTTTAGGCAGGCAATCTAGTGGCTACACCTTC

v_gene: TRBV5-1
abundance: -
d_gene: TRBD1
j_gene: TRBJ2-7
CDR3aa: CASSLGGTGPYEQYF
CDR3nt: TGCGCCAGCAGCTTGGGGGGGACAGGGCCCTACGAGCAGTACTTC

v_gene: TRBV5-6
abundance: -
d_gene: -
j_gene: TRBJ1-1
CDR3aa: CASSLQGNTEAFF
CDR3nt: TGTGCCAGCAGCTTGCAGGGGAACACTGAAGCTTTCTTT

v_gene: TRBV9
abundance: -
d_gene: -
j_gene: TRBJ2-2
CDR3aa: CASSIETTGELFF
CDR3nt: TGTGCCAGCAGCATCGAAACCACCGGGGAGCTGTTTTTT

v_gene: TRBV7-2
abundance: -
d_gene: TRBD1
j_gene: TRBJ2-2
CDR3aa: CASSREGTGGTGELFF
CDR3nt: TGTGCCAGCAGCCGAGAAGGGACAGGAGGCACCGGGGAGCTGTTTTTT

v_gene: TRBV28
abundance: -
d_gene: TRBD2
j_gene: TRBJ2-1
CDR3aa: CASILSKGSASSGSNEQFF
CDR3nt: TGTGCCAGCATCCTCTCCAAGGGGTCCGCCTCCAGCGGGAGCAATGAGCAGTTCTTC